Listed below are T cell receptor beta chains from one sample, sequenced in a study of CD8+ T cells in alopecia areata. The protocol was immunoSEQ multiplex PCR, while the TCRdb copy is restricted to in-frame clones and leaves out a portion. Here the sample spans roughly 140,000 clones, around half being singletons. Sequenced here: CD8+ T cells sorted from blood, sampled at week 0. These receptors came from a human donor with alopecia areata. Both conserved end residues are part of each CDR3. A D gene is named only where the DNA matches it firmly. Clone size, where shown, is once, few, many, or a class for clones that have expanded.

clone_size d_call j_call v_call cdr3_nt cdr3_aa
once TRBD2 TRBJ2-6 TRBV9 TGTGCCAGCAGCGGTGCGGGGGCTGGGGCCAACGTCCTGACTTTC CASSGAGAGANVLTF
few NA TRBJ2-2 TRBV7-3 TGTGCCAGCAGTTCGGGGGCCTTGCGGACCGGGGAGCTGTTTTTT CASSSGALRTGELFF
NA NA TRBJ2-7 TRBV27 TGTGCCAGCAGTTTATCGGGGGCTCTCTACGAGCAGTACTTC CASSLSGALYEQYF
NA NA TRBJ2-7 TRBV15 TGTGCCACAAGTCAAACAGAAACCTACGAGCAGTACTTC CATSQTETYEQYF
medium-sized NA TRBJ1-1 TRBV10-2 TGCGCCAGCAGTGAGTCATTAGGAGTGACTGAAGCTTTCTTT CASSESLGVTEAFF
NA NA TRBJ1-5 TRBV4-3 TGCGCCAGCAGCCAAGAATTTCGCCGACAGGCCAATCAGCCCCAGCATTTT CASSQEFRRQANQPQHF
NA TRBD1 TRBJ2-6 TRBV7-9 TGTGCCAGCAGCTTGTTGGGACAGGGGGCTTCTGGGGCCAACGTCCTGACTTTC CASSLLGQGASGANVLTF
NA TRBD1 TRBJ1-1 TRBV9 TGTGCCAGCAGCGTCGGGACAGGGAACACTGAAGCTTTCTTT CASSVGTGNTEAFF
few NA TRBJ2-1 TRBV29-1 TGCAGCGTTGACAGGGACAATGAGCAGTTCTTC CSVDRDNEQFF
NA TRBD1 TRBJ1-1 TRBV13 TGTGCCAGCAGCGACCGGGACAGGGGGGCGAACACTGAAGCTTTCTTT CASSDRDRGANTEAFF
NA TRBD2 TRBJ2-3 TRBV7-9 TGTGCCAGCAGCACTGCGACTAGCGGAAACACAGATACGCAGTATTTT CASSTATSGNTDTQYF
few TRBD2 TRBJ2-7 TRBV28 TGTGCCAGCAGTAGCGGGGGGGTGGAGCAGTACTTC CASSSGGVEQYF
NA NA TRBJ2-7 TRBV2 TGTGCCAGCAGTGAAGGACAGAACCCAGACTACGAGCAGTACTTC CASSEGQNPDYEQYF
few NA TRBJ1-2 TRBV29-1 TGCAGCGTTGAATCGGCGTATGGCTACACCTTC CSVESAYGYTF
NA TRBD1 TRBJ1-5 TRBV19 TGTGCCAGTAGTCCGGGACAGGGGCCGAATCAGCCCCAGCATTTT CASSPGQGPNQPQHF
NA NA TRBJ1-1 TRBV4-3 TGCGCCAGCAGCCAAGGGAGAGAAGCTTTCTTT CASSQGREAFF
NA NA TRBJ1-2 TRBV29-1 TGCAGCGTTAAGAGCGATAACTATGGCTACACCTTC CSVKSDNYGYTF
NA TRBD2 TRBJ2-5 TRBV7-2 TGTGCCAGCAGCCCCCTCGGGGGGGACCAAGAGACCCAGTACTTC CASSPLGGDQETQYF
NA NA TRBJ2-3 TRBV7-9 TGTGCCAGCAGCGCCCCGGGGGACACGCAGTATTTT CASSAPGDTQYF
NA NA TRBJ2-7 TRBV4-1 TGCGCCAGCAGCCAAGGGCGGGGGCCTTCAGGCGAGCAGTACTTC CASSQGRGPSGEQYF
few TRBD1 TRBJ1-5 TRBV19 TGTGCCAGTACACAGGGGGGTTTAGCCCAGCATTTT CASTQGGLAQHF
few NA TRBJ2-2 TRBV6-6 TGTGCCAGCAGGGTTGGGCCCCCCGGGGAGCTGTTTTTT CASRVGPPGELFF
NA NA TRBJ2-1 TRBV7-6 TGTGCCAGCAGCTTAGCAGACAATGAGCAGTTCTTC CASSLADNEQFF
few NA TRBJ1-1 TRBV29-1 TGCGGTGCCTGGGGTACTGAAGCTTTCTTT CGAWGTEAFF
once TRBD1 TRBJ1-2 TRBV7-9 TGTGCCAGCAGCTTAGGACCCGGGACAGGGGTTGGCTACACCTTC CASSLGPGTGVGYTF
NA NA TRBJ1-1 TRBV13 TGTGCCAGCAGCTTCGCAGGGGTCGGGAACACTGAAGCTTTCTTT CASSFAGVGNTEAFF
few NA TRBJ2-4 TRBV7-9 TGTGCCAGCAGCTTAGTACAGGGAGCCAAAAACATTCAGTACTTC CASSLVQGAKNIQYF
few NA TRBJ2-7 TRBV29-1 TGCAGCGTTGAAGGCATTACAGGGGAGGGAACCCGCTACGAGCAGTACTTC CSVEGITGEGTRYEQYF
once TRBD1 TRBJ1-1 TRBV30 TGTGCCTGGAGGCAGGGGGCTGAAGCTTTCTTT CAWRQGAEAFF
NA NA TRBJ2-7 TRBV30 TGTGCCTGCCGGCCGGGGTCCTCCTACGAGCAGTACTTC CACRPGSSYEQYF
few NA TRBJ1-1 TRBV27 TGTGCCAGCATCAATCAAGGGGTGACTGAAGCTTTCTTT CASINQGVTEAFF
few NA TRBJ1-5 TRBV7-9 TGTGCCAGCAGCTCCCATAAGGAGCCCCAGCATTTT CASSSHKEPQHF
NA NA TRBJ2-7 TRBV30 TGTGCCTGGAGTCTCGGTTCCGAGCAGTACTTC CAWSLGSEQYF
NA NA TRBJ2-5 TRBV7-6 TGTGCCAGCAGCTTCCAAGAGACCCAGTACTTC CASSFQETQYF
few TRBD1 TRBJ2-7 TRBV14 TGTGCCAGCAGCCACGGGACAGGGGGCTACAACTACGAGCAGTACTTC CASSHGTGGYNYEQYF
NA NA TRBJ1-2 TRBV5-6 TGTGCCAGCACCAATGACGGGGGTACCTATGGCTACACCTTC CASTNDGGTYGYTF
few NA TRBJ1-6 TRBV27 TGTGCCAGCAGTTTGGGGCAGAACAATTCACCCCTCCACTTT CASSLGQNNSPLHF
NA NA TRBJ2-7 TRBV29-1 TGCAGCGTTGAAAGCAGTTTAGACTACGAGCAGTACTTC CSVESSLDYEQYF
once TRBD1 TRBJ1-1 TRBV13 TGTGCCAGCAGCTTAACAGGGGAGGACACTGAAGCTTTCTTT CASSLTGEDTEAFF
NA NA TRBJ1-1 TRBV5-1 TGCGCCAGCGGTCCGTCGGGCGGGAACACTGAAGCTTTCTTT CASGPSGGNTEAFF
few NA TRBJ2-2 TRBV30 TGTGCCTGTCAGGCGACCGGGGAGCTGTTTTTT CACQATGELFF
NA NA TRBJ1-2 TRBV29-1 TGCAGCGTTGGATCCAACGAAGGCTACACCTTC CSVGSNEGYTF
NA NA TRBJ1-1 TRBV7-9 TGTGCCAGCAGCCCGCCCACGCGGGGGGCTAGGACTGAAGCTTTCTTT CASSPPTRGARTEAFF
few TRBD2 TRBJ2-7 TRBV9 TGTGCCAGCAGCGAGGTACTAGCGGCCCCTCCTTACGAGCAGTACTTC CASSEVLAAPPYEQYF
NA NA TRBJ1-2 TRBV30 TGTGCCTGGACTGAGGGCTATGGCTACACCTTC CAWTEGYGYTF
NA NA TRBJ2-7 TRBV30 TGTGCCTGGAGTGATGGGGGCCCCAACGAGCAGTACTTC CAWSDGGPNEQYF